These 29 T cell receptor beta chains originate from one sample sequenced in a study of T cell repertoires in cytomegalovirus infection. Each CDR3 protein is one row after TCRdb ran MiXCR on the reads. The profile covers some 920,000 distinct CDR3 sequences, with around 31% appearing a single time and over 11% taken by the ten largest. For these receptors, no antigen is known. The specimen comprised cultured CD8+ T cells from PBMCs, sampled from culture after CMV antigen stimulation. Receptors were obtained from a human donor in good health (CMV status not recorded). Some clones in this sample may be carry-over from other donors' samples.

In DNA, the CDR3 is TGTGCCAGCAGTTTGGGCCGGGGGGCGATTTACAATGAGCAGTTCTTC. Protein product: CASSLGRGAIYNEQFF. This sequence joins TRBV27 and TRBJ2-1; tentative D call: TRBD2 (7 bases). This CDR3 contains 16 residues. V was pared by 3 bases and J by 4 bases, with 16 bases between. Germline CDR1 reads MNHEY; CDR2 reads SMNVEV (reference sequence).

The gene calls are TRBV6-1 and TRBJ1-1, with TRBD1 as a possible D gene (5 bases). CDR3 length: 14 residues. Per germline, CDR1 MNHNS and CDR2 SASEGT. The V gene lost 7 bases and the J gene lost 3 bases, with 15 bases spanning the gap. CDR3 sequence reads: CASIPGTGDTEAFF. DNA for the CDR3: TGTGCCAGCATTCCTGGGACGGGGGACACTGAAGCTTTCTTT.

The rearrangement links TRBV19 to TRBJ2-1; 8 bases match TRBD2. The germline gives CDR1 LNHDA, CDR2 SQIVND (reference sequence). The junction had 12 bases not matched to a gene; V was cut back by 5 bases and J by 15 bases. The CDR3 is made up of 13 amino acids. CDR3 amino acids: CASSRGGGNGPFF. The CDR3 nucleotides are TGTGCCAGTAGTCGAGGCGGGGGGAATGGTCCGTTCTTC.

The chain carries TRBV29-1 and TRBJ1-2; maybe TRBD1 (6 bases). Germline lookup yields CDR1 SQVTM and CDR2 ANQGSEA. The CDR3 length is 12 residues. V gave up 5 bases and J gave up 3 bases, with 10 bases separating them. CDR3 sequence (DNA): TGCAGCGTTCCGGGACAACACTATGGCTACACCTTC. Translated, it gives CSVPGQHYGYTF. Full variable domain (remainder filled in from reference TRBV29-1 and TRBJ1-2): SAVISQKPSRDICQRGTSLTIQCQVDSQVTMMFWYRQQPGQSLTLIATANQGSEATYESGFVIDKFPISRPNLTFSTLTVSNMSPEDSSIYLCSVPGQHYGYTFGSGTRLTVV.

The rearrangement joins TRBV6-7 to TRBJ1-5; D remains ambiguous. TRBV6-7 is marked as an open reading frame, function uncertain. Trimming took off 11 bases at V and 4 bases at J, with 12 bases between the two ends. CDR3 length: 12 amino acids. Written as DNA, the CDR3 is TGTGCCCGCCCCGTTTGGAATCAGCCCCAGCATTTT. Translating it yields CARPVWNQPQHF.

The chain uses TRBV7-9 and TRBJ2-3; tentatively, D is TRBD2 (6 bases). CDR3 length equals 16 residues. The germline CDR1 and CDR2 sequences are SEHNR and FQNEAQ (reference sequence). V lost 5 bases to trimming and J lost 0 bases, with 15 bases between them. The CDR3 nucleotides read TGTGCCAGCAGCCCCTCGGGCGGGATTAGCACAGATACGCAGTATTTT. Residues: CASSPSGGISTDTQYF.

This clonotype occurred a few times. V usage is TRBV7-9 and J usage is TRBJ1-2; 8 bases match TRBD1. Trimming at V came to 5 bases and at J to 7 bases, leaving 18 bases not matched to a gene. Germline CDR1 is SEHNR and CDR2 is FQNEAQ (reference sequence). The CDR3 extends over 17 amino acids. The CDR3 reads CASSPKTGQDPPLGYTF. Here the CDR3 DNA reads TGTGCCAGCAGCCCAAAGACGGGACAGGACCCCCCCCTTGGCTACACCTTC.

CDR3 nucleotides: TGTGCCAGCAGGTTAAACAGGGCCAGCGGCTACACCTTC. Residues: CASRLNRASGYTF. The V and J genes are TRBV5-6 and TRBJ1-2, with D tentatively TRBD1 (6 bases). Germline V gene lookup returns CDR1 SGHDT and CDR2 YYEEEE. The CDR3 loop spans 13 amino acids. V shed 5 bases and J shed 8 bases, with 16 bases lying between them.

This clonotype was seen at least ten times. CDR3 coding DNA: TGTGCCAGCAGTCGGACAACTGCAACTAATGAAAAACTGTTTTTT. Translating it yields CASSRTTATNEKLFF. The chain recombines TRBV7-2 with TRBJ1-4, with D maybe TRBD1 (5 bases). The CDR3 totals 15 residues. V was cut by 6 bases and J by 0 bases, with 11 bases left in between. Germline V CDR1 and CDR2: SGHTA, FQGNSA.

J is TRBJ2-4 and V is TRBV27, with D tentatively TRBD1 (5 bases). Per germline, CDR1 MNHEY and CDR2 SMNVEV (reference sequence). V was cut by 0 bases and J by 3 bases, with 6 bases left in between. This CDR3 comprises 14 residues. CDR3 nucleotides: TGTGCCAGCAGTTTATCAGGGGTCAAAAACATTCAGTACTTC. As protein: CASSLSGVKNIQYF.

This sequence joins TRBV4-3 and TRBJ1-4; no clear D. This CDR3 has 18 residues. The germline gives CDR1 LGHNA, CDR2 YSLEER. V was pared by 0 bases and J by 0 bases, with 14 bases between. This CDR3 reads CASSQDQEQVATNEKLFF. CDR3 DNA sequence: TGCGCCAGCAGCCAAGATCAGGAGCAAGTTGCAACTAATGAAAAACTGTTTTTT.

For this clonotype: Given a much more abundant clone one base away, this may be a read error. The chain uses TRBV7-6 and TRBJ2-1; 9 bases are a match to TRBD1. Germline assignment: CDR1 SGHVS and CDR2 FNYEAQ. The CDR3 is 13 amino acids. This CDR3 is CVSSPRTGDEQFF. CDR3 DNA sequence: TGTGTCAGCAGTCCCCGGACAGGGGATGAGCAGTTCTTC.

This clonotype was recorded many times. The V and J genes are TRBV7-2 and TRBJ2-1; 9 bases fit TRBD2. The CDR3 runs to 19 residues. Germline V gene lookup returns CDR1 SGHTA and CDR2 FQGNSA. V gave up 5 bases and J gave up 9 bases; unmatched junction bases: 23. The CDR3, as DNA: TGTGCCAGCAGCATTAGCGGGGGCTCCTTCCGACCCCCCTATTTTGAGCAGTTCTTC. Encoded protein: CASSISGGSFRPPYFEQFF.

The J gene is TRBJ2-5, the V gene TRBV28; maybe TRBD1 (6 bases). Trimming took 5 bases from V and 2 from J, leaving 21 bases between them. Germline CDR1 and CDR2: MDHEN and SYDVKM. The CDR3 length is 17 residues. The DNA for the CDR3 is TGTGCCAGCAGTGCAACCACAGGGAGTCCCATGCAAGAGACCCAGTACTTC. It yields the protein CASSATTGSPMQETQYF.

This clonotype was counted only a few times. The chain uses TRBV7-9 and TRBJ2-2; D possibly corresponds to TRBD1 (5 bases). Germline CDR1 reads SEHNR; CDR2 reads FQNEAQ (reference sequence). This CDR3 has 15 residues. V was pared by 3 bases and J by 2 bases, with 10 bases between. For the CDR3, the DNA is TGTGCCAGCAGCTTGGGGCAGTTTAACACCGGGGAGCTGTTTTTT. Protein product: CASSLGQFNTGELFF. Looking up the rest from reference TRBV7-9 and TRBJ2-2 gives the full variable domain: DTGVSQNPRHKITKRGQNVTFRCDPISEHNRLYWYRQTLGQGPEFLTYFQNEAQLEKSRLLSDRFSAERPKGSFSTLEIQRTEQGDSAMYLCASSLGQFNTGELFFGEGSRLTVL.

This clonotype has just a few counts. DNA for the CDR3: TGTGCCAGCAACCTACCGGGACACATTAATTCACCCCTCCACTTT. Translation: CASNLPGHINSPLHF. V gene TRBV28 combines with J gene TRBJ1-6; D might be TRBD1 (6 bases). The V end was cut by 7 bases, the J end by 6 bases, with 16 bases between. The CDR3 sequence is 15 residues long. CDR1 MDHEN and CDR2 SYDVKM come from the germline V gene.

This chain connects TRBV4-1 to TRBJ1-6; 8 nucleotides agree with TRBD1. The germline V gene encodes CDR1 MGHRA and CDR2 YSYEKL. The V segment lost 2 bases and the J segment 9 bases; nucleotides outside the gene matches: 6. The CDR3 sequence is 15 residues long. The CDR3 loop reads CASSQTTGGTSPLHF. CDR3 in DNA: TGCGCCAGCAGCCAAACAACAGGGGGAACTTCACCCCTCCACTTT.

This rearrangement joins TRBV19 to TRBJ1-5, with unresolved D. V was trimmed by 5 bases and J by 7 bases, leaving 12 bases between them. Germline CDR1 reads LNHDA; CDR2 reads SQIVND (reference sequence). The length of the CDR3 is 13 residues. CDR3 in DNA: TGTGCCAGTAGTCTCATCAACTTACAGCCCCAGCATTTT. Amino acids: CASSLINLQPQHF.

This clonotype came up many times. V is TRBV6-1 and J is TRBJ2-1; 14 bases line up with TRBD2. Germline CDR1 and CDR2: MNHNS and SASEGT. CDR3 length equals 14 residues. The junction had 2 bases not matched to a gene; V was cut back by 6 bases and J by 7 bases. CDR3 protein: CASSGLAGGNEQFF. The CDR3 region has the DNA TGTGCCAGCAGCGGACTAGCGGGGGGTAATGAGCAGTTCTTC.

This clonotype was detected many times. The chain links TRBV7-6 to TRBJ2-1, with 9 positions matching TRBD2. V shed 5 bases and J 4 bases; nucleotides not matched to a gene: 6. This CDR3 is 15 amino acids long. Germline values: CDR1 SGHVS, CDR2 FNYEAQ. DNA of the CDR3: TGTGCCAGCAGCCCGACTAGCGGAGAATACAATGAGCAGTTCTTC. Encoded protein: CASSPTSGEYNEQFF.

J is TRBJ1-5 and V is TRBV6-5; D call uncertain. This CDR3 has 13 amino acids. V was pared by 2 bases and J by 4 bases, with 6 bases between. The germline V gene has CDR1 MNHEY and CDR2 SVGAGI. CDR3: CASSYNANQPQHF. The DNA of the CDR3 is TGTGCCAGCAGTTACAATGCTAATCAGCCCCAGCATTTT.

The genes are TRBV23-1 and TRBJ1-6, with TRBD1 matching over 7 bases. TRBV23-1 is sorted into the ORF group, with uncertain function. The length of the CDR3 is 20 residues. J gave up 7 bases and V 10 bases, and 28 bases lay outside the gene matches. The CDR3 loop is CAILQPRQGTTDRQNSPLHF. The DNA of the CDR3 is TGCGCCATCCTTCAGCCCCGACAGGGAACGACAGATCGCCAAAATTCACCCCTCCACTTT.

In this sample, this clonotype turned up many times. The gene calls are TRBV7-6 and TRBJ2-1; 8 bases agree with TRBD2. J gave up 4 bases and V 1 base, and 6 bases lay outside the gene matches. Per germline, CDR1 SGHVS and CDR2 FNYEAQ. The CDR3 is made up of 16 amino acids. Here the CDR3 reads CASSLVPRGAYNEQFF. In DNA, the CDR3 is TGTGCCAGCAGCTTAGTTCCGCGGGGGGCTTACAATGAGCAGTTCTTC.

This clonotype was seen ten or more times. This chain uses TRBV7-9 with TRBJ2-1, with 9 bases identical to TRBD2. This CDR3 is built from 15 residues. Germline CDR1 SEHNR, CDR2 FQNEAQ (reference sequence). The ends lost 1 base at V and 6 bases at J; junction bases unmatched: 4. The CDR3 loop is CASSLVGGGANEQFF. CDR3 DNA: TGTGCCAGCAGCTTAGTCGGCGGGGGGGCCAATGAGCAGTTCTTC.

This clonotype was seen only a few times. V gene TRBV12-3 or TRBV12-4 combines with J gene TRBJ2-2, with TRBD1 identical over 9 bases. The CDR3 sequence is 16 residues long. V lost 3 bases, J lost 4 bases, and 6 bases stayed unmatched. The CDR3 here is CASSFLGQGPTGELFF. The CDR3 DNA is TGTGCCAGCAGTTTTCTTGGACAGGGGCCCACCGGGGAGCTGTTTTTT.

In its sample, this clonotype was seen a few times. The chain has TRBV12-3 or TRBV12-4 and TRBJ1-5; D gene uncertain. The CDR3 has 14 residues. Trimming stripped 2 bases from V and 5 bases from J, with 10 bases between. This CDR3 reads CASSLMTRDQPQHF. DNA for the CDR3: TGTGCCAGCAGTTTAATGACAAGGGATCAGCCCCAGCATTTT.

This clonotype has a handful of counts. The rearrangement uses TRBV27 and TRBJ2-2; D remains unclear. The CDR3 runs to 12 residues. V was shortened by 7 bases and J by 1 base, with 4 bases between the two germline ends. Germline V CDR1 and CDR2: MNHEY, SMNVEV (reference sequence). The CDR3 loop reads CASKVNTGELFF. The CDR3 bases are TGTGCCAGCAAGGTGAACACCGGGGAGCTGTTTTTT.

The chain recombines TRBV27 with TRBJ2-7, with D perhaps matching TRBD2 (8 bases). V dropped 6 bases and J dropped 6 bases, with 15 bases sitting between them. Germline values: CDR1 MNHEY, CDR2 SMNVEV (reference sequence). This CDR3 has 13 amino acids. The CDR3 loop is CASSPGGDSEQYF. The CDR3 DNA is TGTGCCAGCAGCCCGGGGGGGGACAGCGAGCAGTACTTC.

This clonotype was recorded at least ten times. The chain uses TRBV7-2 and TRBJ1-6; TRBD1 agrees at 8 bases. The length of the CDR3 is 14 residues. Germline CDR1 SGHTA, CDR2 FQGNSA. Trimming at V came to 8 bases and at J to 9 bases, leaving 9 bases not matched to a gene. CDR3 sequence: CASGPGRGPSPLHF. The CDR3 nucleotides read TGTGCCAGCGGACCGGGCAGGGGGCCTTCACCCCTCCACTTT.